The clone carrying this T cell receptor (beta chain) was recorded at least ten times. Its antigen is unidentified. Given a much more abundant clone one base away, this may be a read error. The conserved closing phenylalanine or tryptophan is absent in this CDR3, likely reflecting a read error. The data belong to a study of metastatic and nonmetastatic thyroid tumors. Study-wide context: Repertoire comparison spanned blood and tumor or nodule tissue of malignant and benign thyroid patients.

TCRdb re-called clones via MiXCR from the PCR reads. The repertoire holds about 23,000 clones, with about a fifth as singletons. All patients reached thyroid surgery having received no treatment beforehand. Findings and limits, study-wide: Benign nodules were reported to have significantly lower TCR beta diversity than malignant thyroid tumors, in blood and tumor.

The receptor was derived from a female donor with papillary thyroid cancer or a benign thyroid nodule (not recorded which). Some clones in this sample may be carry-over from other donors' samples. Sequenced input: blood.

For the CDR3, the DNA is TGTGCCACCAGCAGAGATACGTATGGCTACACCTCC. Protein: CATSRDTYGYTS. The chain carries TRBV15 and TRBJ1-2; D is unclear. The germline V gene has CDR1 LNHNV and CDR2 YYDKDF (reference sequence). The V end was cut by 0 bases, the J end by 5 bases, with 4 bases between. This CDR3 spans 12 amino acids.